One and the same sample provided the 3 T cell receptor beta chains below, sequenced in a study of blood T cells in healthy people across ages. With a J-beta primer mix and a sample-barcoded 5' primer, a second PCR ran about 7 to 11 cycles. TCRdb itself ran the 5' RACE reads through MiXCR, one entry per CDR3 protein. In the table there are about 1 million distinct CDR3 sequences, over 35% of which are singletons. Sequencing was done on a sample of blood. The receptors here all came from a woman in her sixties or seventies in good health.

The chain couples TRBV14 to TRBJ1-4; 8 bases agree with TRBD1. Germline V CDR1 and CDR2: SGHDN, FVKESK. The junction had 6 bases not matched to a gene; V was cut back by 1 base and J by 8 bases. CDR3 length: 15 amino acids. CDR3 bases: TGTGCCAGCAGCCAAGTAGCGGACAGGGACGAAAAACTGTTTTTT. Its translation: CASSQVADRDEKLFF.

The genes are TRBV6-6 and TRBJ1-1; the match to TRBD1 covers 9 bases. The CDR3 runs to 14 residues. V lost 5 bases to trimming and J lost 6 bases; unmatched junction nucleotides: 7. The V gene's germline CDR1 is MNHNY and CDR2 SVGAGI (reference sequence). CDR3 sequence reads: CASSDGGDRAEAFF. The DNA for the CDR3 is TGTGCCAGCAGTGACGGGGGGGACAGGGCTGAAGCTTTCTTT.

The genes are TRBV7-9 and TRBJ2-4, with 7 bases fitting TRBD1. The J call may not be correct, given that the DNA end is closer to TRBJ2-7. CDR1 and CDR2 from the germline V gene are SEHNR and FQNEAQ (reference sequence). The CDR3 has 13 residues. For the CDR3, the DNA is TGTGCCAGCAGCGTTGGGACAGCCGACGAGCAGTACTTC. It specifies CASSVGTADEQYF.